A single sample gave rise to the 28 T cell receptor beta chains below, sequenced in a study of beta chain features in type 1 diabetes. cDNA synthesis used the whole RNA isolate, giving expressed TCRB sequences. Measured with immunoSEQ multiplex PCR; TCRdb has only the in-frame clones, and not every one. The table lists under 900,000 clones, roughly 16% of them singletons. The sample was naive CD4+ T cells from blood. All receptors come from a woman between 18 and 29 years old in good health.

CDR3 sequence (DNA): TGTGCCAGCAGTTACGCGACAGGGGGTATTCAGCCCCAGCATTTT. Translation: CASSYATGGIQPQHF. This sequence joins TRBV6-6 and TRBJ1-5; 9 bases are shared with TRBD1. V lost 2 bases and J lost 6; bases outside the gene matches: 5. There are 15 residues in the CDR3. CDR1 and CDR2 (germline): MNHNY, SVGAGI (reference sequence).

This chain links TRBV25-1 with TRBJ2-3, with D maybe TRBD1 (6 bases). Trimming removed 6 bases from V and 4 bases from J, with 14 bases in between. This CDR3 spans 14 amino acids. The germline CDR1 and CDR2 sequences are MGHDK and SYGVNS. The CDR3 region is CASRETGYADTQYF. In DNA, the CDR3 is TGTGCCAGCAGAGAGACAGGTTACGCAGATACGCAGTATTTT. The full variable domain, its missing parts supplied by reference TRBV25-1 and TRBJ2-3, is EADIYQTPRYLVIGTGKKITLECSQTMGHDKMYWYQQDPGMELHLIHYSYGVNSTEKGDLSSESTVSRIRTEHFPLTLESARPSHTSQYLCASRETGYADTQYFGPGTRLTVL.

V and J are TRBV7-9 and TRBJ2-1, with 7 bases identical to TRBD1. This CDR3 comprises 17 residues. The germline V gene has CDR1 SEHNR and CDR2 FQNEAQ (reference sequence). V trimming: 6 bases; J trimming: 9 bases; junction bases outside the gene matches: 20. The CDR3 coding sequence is TGTGCCAGCAGACCAAGGGGACCATATCGCCCAGGGGGTGAGCAGTTCTTC. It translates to CASRPRGPYRPGGEQFF.

DNA for the CDR3: TGTGCCAGCTCACCACTTGTCAGAGATACGCAGTATTTT. It specifies CASSPLVRDTQYF. The rearrangement joins TRBV18 to TRBJ2-3; D unresolved. Germline CDR1 KGHSH, CDR2 LQKENI. V lost 1 base and J 5 bases, leaving 7 bases between the germline ends. CDR3 length: 13 amino acids.

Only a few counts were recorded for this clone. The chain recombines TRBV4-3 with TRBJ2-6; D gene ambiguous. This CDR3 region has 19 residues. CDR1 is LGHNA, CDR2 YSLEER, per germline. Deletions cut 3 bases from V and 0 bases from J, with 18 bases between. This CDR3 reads CASSQTPGQSFSGANVLTF. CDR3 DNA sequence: TGCGCCAGCAGCCAGACCCCGGGCCAGTCTTTCTCTGGGGCCAACGTCCTGACTTTC.

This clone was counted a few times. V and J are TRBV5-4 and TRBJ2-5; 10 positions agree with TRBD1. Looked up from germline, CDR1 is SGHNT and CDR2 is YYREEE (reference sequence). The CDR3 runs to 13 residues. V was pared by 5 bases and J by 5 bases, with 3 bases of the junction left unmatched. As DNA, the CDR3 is TGTGCCAGCAGGGGGACAGGGGTTGAGACCCAGTACTTC. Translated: CASRGTGVETQYF.

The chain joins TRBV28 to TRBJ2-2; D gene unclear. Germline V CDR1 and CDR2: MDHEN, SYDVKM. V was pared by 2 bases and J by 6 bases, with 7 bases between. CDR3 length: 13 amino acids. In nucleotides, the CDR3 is TGTGCCAGCAGTTTAGGGTCTTCCGGGGAGCTGTTTTTT. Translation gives CASSLGSSGELFF.

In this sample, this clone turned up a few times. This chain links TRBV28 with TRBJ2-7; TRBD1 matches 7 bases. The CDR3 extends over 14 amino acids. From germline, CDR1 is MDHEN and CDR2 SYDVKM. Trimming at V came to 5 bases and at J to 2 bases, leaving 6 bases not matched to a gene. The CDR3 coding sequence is TGTGCCAGCAGTACGGGGACAGTAACCTACGAGCAGTACTTC. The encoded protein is CASSTGTVTYEQYF.

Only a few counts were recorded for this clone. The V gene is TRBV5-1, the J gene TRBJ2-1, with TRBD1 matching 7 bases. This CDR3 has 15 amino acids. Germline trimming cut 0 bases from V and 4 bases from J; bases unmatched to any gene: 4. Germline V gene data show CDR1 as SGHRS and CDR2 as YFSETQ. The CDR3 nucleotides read TGCGCCAGCAGCTTGGTGACAGGGCTGTACAATGAGCAGTTCTTC. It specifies CASSLVTGLYNEQFF.

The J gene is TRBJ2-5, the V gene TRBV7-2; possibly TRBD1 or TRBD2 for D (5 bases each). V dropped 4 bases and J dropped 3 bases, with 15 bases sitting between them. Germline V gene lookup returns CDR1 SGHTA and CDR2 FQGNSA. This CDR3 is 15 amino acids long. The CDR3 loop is CASSSGTSLKETQYF. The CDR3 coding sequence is TGTGCCAGCAGCTCCGGGACGTCCCTCAAAGAGACCCAGTACTTC. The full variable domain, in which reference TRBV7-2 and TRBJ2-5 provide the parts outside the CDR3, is GAGVSQSPSNKVTEKGKDVELRCDPISGHTALYWYRQSLGQGLEFLIYFQGNSAPDKSGLPSDRFSAERTGGSVSTLTIQRTQQEDSAVYLCASSSGTSLKETQYFGPGTRLLVL.

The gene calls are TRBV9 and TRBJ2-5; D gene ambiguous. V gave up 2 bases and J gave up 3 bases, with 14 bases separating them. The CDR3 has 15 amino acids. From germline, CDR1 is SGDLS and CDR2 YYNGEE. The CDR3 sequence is CASSVGPSHKETQYF. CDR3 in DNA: TGTGCCAGCAGCGTCGGGCCGTCTCACAAAGAGACCCAGTACTTC.

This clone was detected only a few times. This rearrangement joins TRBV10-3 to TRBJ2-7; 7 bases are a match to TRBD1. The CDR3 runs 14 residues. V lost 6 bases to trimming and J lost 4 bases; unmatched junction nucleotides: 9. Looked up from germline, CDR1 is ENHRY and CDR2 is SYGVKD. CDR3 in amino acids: CAIRGGQGVYEQYF. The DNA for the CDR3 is TGTGCCATCAGAGGTGGGCAGGGGGTTTACGAGCAGTACTTC.

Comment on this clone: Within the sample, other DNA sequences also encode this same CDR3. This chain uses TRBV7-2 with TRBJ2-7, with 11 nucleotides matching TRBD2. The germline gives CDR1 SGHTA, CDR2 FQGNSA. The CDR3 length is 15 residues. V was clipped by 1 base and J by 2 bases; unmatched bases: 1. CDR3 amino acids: CASSLELAGAYEQYF. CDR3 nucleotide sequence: TGTGCCAGCAGCTTAGAACTAGCGGGAGCCTACGAGCAGTACTTC.

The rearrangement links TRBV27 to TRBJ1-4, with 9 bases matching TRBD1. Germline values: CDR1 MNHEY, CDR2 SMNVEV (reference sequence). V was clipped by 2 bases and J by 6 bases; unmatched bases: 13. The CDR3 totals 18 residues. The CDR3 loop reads CASSLISSYRDRDEKLFF. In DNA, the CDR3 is TGTGCCAGCAGTTTAATTTCGAGCTACCGGGACAGGGATGAAAAACTGTTTTTT.

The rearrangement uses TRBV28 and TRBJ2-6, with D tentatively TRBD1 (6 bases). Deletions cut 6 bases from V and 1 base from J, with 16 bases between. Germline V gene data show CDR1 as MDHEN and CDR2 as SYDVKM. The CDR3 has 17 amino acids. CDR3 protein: CASRPDRWMSGANVLTF. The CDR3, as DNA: TGTGCCAGCAGGCCAGACAGGTGGATGTCTGGGGCCAACGTCCTGACTTTC.

In DNA, the CDR3 is TGTGCCACCAGCAGAGACACTAACGGTTACGAGCAGTACTTC. This encodes CATSRDTNGYEQYF. The chain is built from TRBV15 and TRBJ2-7; D is undetermined. From germline, CDR1 is LNHNV and CDR2 YYDKDF (reference sequence). The length of the CDR3 is 14 residues. V was clipped by 0 bases and J by 4 bases, with 10 bases between them.

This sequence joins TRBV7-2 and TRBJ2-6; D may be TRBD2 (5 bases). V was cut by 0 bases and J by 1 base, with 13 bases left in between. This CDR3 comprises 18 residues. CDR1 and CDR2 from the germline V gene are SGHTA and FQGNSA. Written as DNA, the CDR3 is TGTGCCAGCAGCTTAGCGCGGGCCGTCCTTTCTGGGGCCAACGTCCTGACTTTC. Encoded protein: CASSLARAVLSGANVLTF. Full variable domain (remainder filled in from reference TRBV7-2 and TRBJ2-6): GAGVSQSPSNKVTEKGKDVELRCDPISGHTALYWYRQSLGQGLEFLIYFQGNSAPDKSGLPSDRFSAERTGGSVSTLTIQRTQQEDSAVYLCASSLARAVLSGANVLTFGAGSRLTVL.

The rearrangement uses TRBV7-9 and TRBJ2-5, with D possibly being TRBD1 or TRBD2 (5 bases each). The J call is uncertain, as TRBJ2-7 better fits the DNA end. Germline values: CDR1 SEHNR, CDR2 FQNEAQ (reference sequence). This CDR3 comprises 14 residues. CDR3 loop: CASSPDLGAYEQYF. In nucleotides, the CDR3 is TGTGCCAGCAGCCCCGACCTGGGGGCCTACGAGCAGTACTTC.

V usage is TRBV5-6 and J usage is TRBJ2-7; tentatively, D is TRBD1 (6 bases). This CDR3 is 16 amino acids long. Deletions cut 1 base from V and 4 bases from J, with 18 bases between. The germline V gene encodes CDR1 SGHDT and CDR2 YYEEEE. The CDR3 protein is CASSLNPPQGKYEQYF. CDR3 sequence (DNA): TGTGCCAGCAGCTTGAACCCCCCGCAGGGGAAGTACGAGCAGTACTTC.

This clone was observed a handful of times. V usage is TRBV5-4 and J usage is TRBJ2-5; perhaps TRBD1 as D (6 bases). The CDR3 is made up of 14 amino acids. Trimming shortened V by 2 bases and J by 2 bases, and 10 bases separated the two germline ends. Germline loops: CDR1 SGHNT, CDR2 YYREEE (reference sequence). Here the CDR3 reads CASSFIGQQETQYF. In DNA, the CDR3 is TGTGCCAGCAGCTTCATTGGACAGCAAGAGACCCAGTACTTC.

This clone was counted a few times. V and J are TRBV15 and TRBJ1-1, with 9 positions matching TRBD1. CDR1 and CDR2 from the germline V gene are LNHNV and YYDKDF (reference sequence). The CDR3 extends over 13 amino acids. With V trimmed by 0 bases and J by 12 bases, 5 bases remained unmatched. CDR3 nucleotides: TGTGCCACCAGCAGAGATCACAGGGGGCGAACTTTCTTT. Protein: CATSRDHRGRTFF. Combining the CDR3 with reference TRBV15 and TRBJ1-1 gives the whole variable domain DAMVIQNPRYQVTQFGKPVTLSCSQTLNHNVMYWYQQKSSQAPKLLFHYYDKDFNNEADTPDNFQSRRPNTSFCFLDIRSPGLGDTAMYLCATSRDHRGRTFFGQGTRLTVV.

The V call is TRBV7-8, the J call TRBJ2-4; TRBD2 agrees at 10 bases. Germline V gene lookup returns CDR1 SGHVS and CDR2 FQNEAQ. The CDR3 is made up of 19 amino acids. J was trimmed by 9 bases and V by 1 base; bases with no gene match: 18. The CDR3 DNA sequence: TGTGCCAGCAGCTTAGTCGGTCCGGAGGGAGCGGGAGGGTTGTCCATTCAGTACTTC. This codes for CASSLVGPEGAGGLSIQYF.

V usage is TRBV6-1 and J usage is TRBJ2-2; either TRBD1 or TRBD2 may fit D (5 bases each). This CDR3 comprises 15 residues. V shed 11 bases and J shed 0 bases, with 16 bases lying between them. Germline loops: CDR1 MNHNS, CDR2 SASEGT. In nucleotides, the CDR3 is TGTGCCGGCCGTCGGTCGGGACCGAACACCGGGGAGCTGTTTTTT. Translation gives CAGRRSGPNTGELFF.

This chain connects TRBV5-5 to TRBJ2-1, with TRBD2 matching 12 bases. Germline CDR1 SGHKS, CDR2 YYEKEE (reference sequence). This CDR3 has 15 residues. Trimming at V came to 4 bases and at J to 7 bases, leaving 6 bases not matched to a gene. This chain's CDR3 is CASSLLAGGVNEQFF. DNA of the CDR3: TGTGCCAGCAGCCTACTAGCGGGAGGTGTTAATGAGCAGTTCTTC.

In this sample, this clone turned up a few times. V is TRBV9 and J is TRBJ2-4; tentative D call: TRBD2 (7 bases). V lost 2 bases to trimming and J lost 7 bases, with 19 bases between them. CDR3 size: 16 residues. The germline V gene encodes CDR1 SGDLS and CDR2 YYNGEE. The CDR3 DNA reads TGTGCCAGCAGCGTGACGGGGGGCGGGAGCAAGAACATTCAGTACTTC. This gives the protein CASSVTGGGSKNIQYF.

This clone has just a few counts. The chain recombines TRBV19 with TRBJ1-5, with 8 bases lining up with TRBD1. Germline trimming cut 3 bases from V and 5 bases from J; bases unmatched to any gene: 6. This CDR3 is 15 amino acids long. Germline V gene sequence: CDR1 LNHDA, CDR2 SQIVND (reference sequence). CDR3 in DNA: TGTGCCAGTAGTATGGGACAGGCGATCCATCAGCCCCAGCATTTT. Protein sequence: CASSMGQAIHQPQHF.

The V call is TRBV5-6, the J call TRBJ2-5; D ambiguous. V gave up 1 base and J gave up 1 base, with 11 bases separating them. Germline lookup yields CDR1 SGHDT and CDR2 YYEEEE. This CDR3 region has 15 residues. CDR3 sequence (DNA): TGTGCCAGCAGCTTGAAAATTACCCCCCAAGAGACCCAGTACTTC. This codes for CASSLKITPQETQYF.

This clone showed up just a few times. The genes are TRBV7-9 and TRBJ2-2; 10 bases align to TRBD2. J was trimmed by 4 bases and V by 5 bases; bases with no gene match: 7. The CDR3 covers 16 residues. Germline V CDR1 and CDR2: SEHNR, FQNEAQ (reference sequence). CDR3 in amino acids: CASSLRTSGLTGELFF. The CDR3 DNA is TGTGCCAGCAGCCTTAGGACTAGCGGACTCACCGGGGAGCTGTTTTTT.